This T cell receptor beta chain was observed in a study of cytomegalovirus exposure and HLA in healthy donors. On the study more broadly: Genotyping of some 400 donors showed that 80% to 85% belonged to the Caucasian-associated ancestry cluster. Findings and limits, study-wide: A later analysis showed TCR association rates differing by HLA locus, peaking at DRB1 and lowest at HLA-C.

In the PCR, 60 Vbeta and 13 Jbeta primers were used. The method was immunoSEQ multiplex PCR; TCRdb's version includes in-frame clones alone and lacks a portion of them. The repertoire includes around 97,000 clones, approximately 72% of them detected once, and less than 3.5% sits in the top ten. Trimming removed 1 base from V and 3 bases from J; junction bases left unmatched: 10. The CDR3 loop spans 19 amino acids. Germline values: CDR1 MNHEY, CDR2 SMNVEV (reference sequence). To note about this clone: What it recognizes is unknown.

Input material: PBMCs. This TCR was sampled from a woman aged 45 to 65 in good health and CMV-seronegative. V is TRBV27 and J is TRBJ2-3, with 13 bases lining up with TRBD2. CDR3: CASSLYSPGLAGVTDTQYF. In nucleotides, the CDR3 is TGTGCCAGCAGTTTATATTCCCCTGGACTAGCGGGGGTTACAGATACGCAGTATTTT.